This T cell receptor beta chain was found in a study of T cell changes during pregnancy in multiple sclerosis. Measured with immunoSEQ multiplex PCR; TCRdb has only the in-frame clones, and not every one. The sample has fewer than 50,000 clones; about 89% are singletons. Germline V gene sequence: CDR1 SGHAT, CDR2 FQNNGV. V lost 0 bases, J lost 8 bases, and 17 bases stayed unmatched. The CDR3 covers 18 residues. This receptor was identified in a female donor with multiple sclerosis, enrolled in a pregnancy study. This chain links TRBV11-2 with TRBJ1-2; 8 bases align to TRBD1. The material sequenced was CD8+ T cells from peripheral blood mononuclear cells, taken after pregnancy. The CDR3 is CASSLETFRGQGEGGYTF. In DNA form, the CDR3 reads TGTGCCAGCAGCTTAGAGACCTTCCGTGGACAGGGAGAAGGGGGCTACACCTTC.